The rows below give T cell receptor beta chains drawn from one sample of a study of cytomegalovirus exposure and HLA in healthy donors. Sequencing used immunoSEQ multiplex PCR; TCRdb keeps in-frame clones, though not all of them. The sample records roughly 200,000 clones, around 83% being singletons. The specimen sequenced was PBMCs. The receptors stem from a man in his fifties or sixties in good health and CMV-seronegative. CDR3s include the opening cysteine and the closing phenylalanine or tryptophan. The D gene is left open where the match is weak. Clone size is given for some rows only: seen once, a few or many times, or a class if the clone is expanded.

TRBV9,NA,NA,TRBJ1-1,CASSPHRGITEAFF,TGTGCCAGCAGCCCTCATAGGGGAATCACTGAAGCTTTCTTT
TRBV7-2,NA,TRBD1,TRBJ2-5,CASSSQGQGAQETQYF,TGTGCCAGCAGCTCCCAGGGACAGGGGGCCCAAGAGACCCAGTACTTC
TRBV18,NA,NA,TRBJ1-3,CASSPRSTSGNTIYF,TGTGCCAGCTCACCGCGGTCGACCTCTGGAAACACCATATATTTT
TRBV7-2,once,TRBD1,TRBJ2-1,CASRSRQGPYNEQFF,TGTGCCAGCAGGTCCCGACAGGGGCCCTACAATGAGCAGTTCTTC
TRBV4-3,NA,NA,TRBJ2-1,CASSQDGRQNNEQFF,TGCGCCAGCAGCCAAGATGGGCGACAGAACAATGAGCAGTTCTTC
TRBV4-1,NA,TRBD2,TRBJ2-5,CASSRKLRTSGGDQETQYF,TGCGCCAGCAGCCGAAAGTTGAGAACTAGCGGGGGGGACCAAGAGACCCAGTACTTC
TRBV5-6,NA,TRBD2,TRBJ2-3,CASSHRLAGAGGTQYF,TGTGCCAGCAGCCATAGACTAGCGGGAGCGGGGGGTACGCAGTATTTT
TRBV28,NA,NA,TRBJ1-6,CASSSGRAAYNSPLHF,TGTGCCAGCAGTTCGGGCAGGGCGGCGTATAATTCACCCCTCCACTTT
TRBV2,NA,NA,TRBJ2-7,CASSVQLASYEQYF,TGTGCCAGCAGTGTCCAACTAGCCTCCTACGAGCAGTACTTC
TRBV29-1,NA,TRBD1,TRBJ2-3,CSVDITRGTDTQYF,TGCAGCGTGGACATTACCAGGGGGACAGATACGCAGTATTTT
TRBV28,once,NA,TRBJ2-1,CASSTSGRVHNEQFF,TGTGCCAGCAGTACCTCTGGCCGGGTCCACAATGAGCAGTTCTTC
TRBV6-6,NA,NA,TRBJ1-2,CASRTENIYGYTF,TGTGCCAGCAGGACAGAGAACATCTATGGCTACACCTTC
TRBV9,NA,NA,TRBJ2-2,CASSVAVGEVGELFF,TGTGCCAGCAGCGTAGCCGTGGGGGAGGTCGGGGAGCTGTTTTTT
TRBV11-2,NA,TRBD1,TRBJ2-3,CASSLQGARADTQYF,TGTGCCAGCAGCCTACAGGGGGCTAGGGCAGATACGCAGTATTTT
TRBV5-1,NA,TRBD1,TRBJ1-6,CASSLDRSNSPLHF,TGCGCCAGCAGCCTGGACAGGTCGAATTCACCCCTCCACTTT
TRBV7-2,once,NA,TRBJ2-5,CASSSRYGETQYF,TGTGCCAGCAGCTCCCGTTACGGGGAGACCCAGTACTTC
TRBV4-3,few,NA,TRBJ2-3,CASSQEAGRTDTQYF,TGCGCCAGCAGCCAAGAGGCAGGGCGCACAGATACGCAGTATTTT
TRBV9,NA,TRBD2,TRBJ2-1,CASSSVRGGSYNEQFF,TGTGCCAGCAGCTCGGTTCGGGGGGGCTCCTACAATGAGCAGTTCTTC
TRBV5-1,NA,TRBD1,TRBJ1-4,CASSWTTGVSNEKLFF,TGCGCCAGCAGCTGGACCACAGGGGTATCTAATGAAAAACTGTTTTTT
TRBV18,once,TRBD2,TRBJ2-7,CASSPGGGYEQYF,TGTGCCAGCTCACCAGGGGGAGGGTACGAGCAGTACTTC
TRBV15,NA,NA,TRBJ2-5,CATSRDGPQETQYF,TGTGCCACCAGCAGAGATGGGCCCCAAGAGACCCAGTACTTC
TRBV29-1,once,TRBD1,TRBJ2-3,CSVLTGIGTDTQYF,TGCAGCGTTTTGACAGGGATTGGCACAGATACGCAGTATTTT
TRBV11-2,NA,TRBD2,TRBJ2-7,CASSLRLAGELGAYEQYF,TGTGCCAGCAGCTTAAGACTAGCGGGAGAGCTAGGGGCCTACGAGCAGTACTTC
TRBV19,NA,TRBD1,TRBJ1-2,CASNPPGGYYGYTF,TGTGCCAGCAATCCTCCAGGGGGTTACTATGGCTACACCTTC
TRBV5-4,NA,NA,TRBJ2-5,CASSFSAGQETQYF,TGTGCCAGCAGCTTTTCAGCAGGGCAAGAGACCCAGTACTTC
TRBV7-9,NA,NA,TRBJ1-1,CASSLLLLTEAFF,TGTGCCAGCAGCTTATTACTATTGACGGAAGCTTTCTTT
TRBV25-1,NA,NA,TRBJ2-2,CASSKQTVNTGELFF,TGTGCCAGCAGTAAACAGACAGTGAACACCGGGGAGCTGTTTTTT
TRBV10-3,NA,NA,TRBJ2-7,CAISVKVGSLGYEQYF,TGTGCCATCAGTGTCAAGGTCGGGAGTCTCGGGTACGAGCAGTACTTC
TRBV18,NA,NA,TRBJ1-2,CASSPAQGANYGYTF,TGTGCCAGCTCACCCGCACAGGGTGCTAACTATGGCTACACCTTC
TRBV6-5,NA,NA,TRBJ2-3,CASRPTFSTDTQYF,TGTGCCAGCAGGCCCACTTTTAGCACAGATACGCAGTATTTT
TRBV11-1,NA,NA,TRBJ1-2,CASSNQRDYGYTF,TGTGCCAGCAGCAATCAGCGGGACTATGGCTACACCTTC
TRBV18,NA,TRBD2,TRBJ2-7,CASSPPWLAGREQYF,TGTGCCAGCTCACCACCTTGGCTAGCGGGGCGCGAGCAGTACTTC
TRBV10-3,NA,TRBD2,TRBJ2-1,CAISDGGGASYNEQFF,TGTGCCATCAGTGACGGCGGGGGGGCTTCCTACAATGAGCAGTTCTTC
TRBV7-7,NA,NA,TRBJ2-3,CASSLGSSGVTDTQYF,TGTGCTAGCAGCTTAGGGTCTTCGGGTGTCACAGATACGCAGTATTTT
TRBV28,NA,NA,TRBJ1-4,CASSFGQGKGNEKLFF,TGTGCCAGCAGTTTTGGCCAGGGGAAGGGTAATGAAAAACTGTTTTTT
TRBV7-2,once,NA,TRBJ2-2,CASSLASHKNTGELFF,TGTGCCAGCAGCTTAGCGTCCCACAAAAACACCGGGGAGCTGTTTTTT
TRBV29-1,NA,NA,TRBJ2-6,CSVRSGANVLTF,TGCAGCGTTCGCTCTGGGGCCAACGTCCTGACTTTC
TRBV5-1,NA,NA,TRBJ1-2,CASSFGSGAGYTF,TGCGCCAGCAGCTTTGGTTCAGGGGCTGGCTACACCTTC
TRBV30,NA,NA,TRBJ1-5,CAWSTGFDNQPQHF,TGTGCCTGGAGTACAGGGTTCGACAATCAGCCCCAGCATTTT
TRBV12-5,NA,NA,TRBJ1-2,CASGGRAGRTPSNYGYTF,TGTGCTAGTGGTGGGAGGGCAGGCCGGACCCCTTCTAACTATGGCTACACCTTC
TRBV6-6,few,TRBD1,TRBJ2-7,CASSQNGQGGRGYF,TGTGCCAGCAGCCAAAACGGACAGGGAGGTCGGGGGTACTTC
TRBV15,NA,TRBD2,TRBJ2-1,CATSRGAASGNNEQFF,TGTGCCACCAGCAGAGGTGCGGCTAGCGGGAACAATGAGCAGTTCTTC
TRBV7-6,NA,TRBD1,TRBJ2-1,CASSSTGVYNNEQFF,TGTGCCAGCAGCTCTACAGGGGTCTACAACAATGAGCAGTTCTTC
TRBV19,NA,NA,TRBJ2-3,CASSDLLTDTQYF,TGTGCCAGTAGTGACTTACTCACAGATACGCAGTATTTT
TRBV10-3,many,TRBD1,TRBJ2-3,CAIRMDRGKADTQYF,TGTGCCATCAGGATGGACAGGGGTAAGGCAGATACGCAGTATTTT
TRBV28,NA,TRBD1,TRBJ1-5,CASYAGTGGHQPQHF,TGTGCCTCCTACGCCGGGACAGGGGGTCATCAGCCCCAGCATTTT